Below, one T cell receptor beta chain is given with its context. This sample was taken from a study of patients and donors after allogeneic stem cell transplantation. Using its own MiXCR run on the RT-PCR reads, TCRdb lists one record per CDR3 protein. Among about 200,000 distinct CDR3 sequences listed, 35% to 50% were seen once. Germline V CDR1 and CDR2: SNHLY, FYNNEI. Trimming pared 6 bases from V and 2 bases from J, leaving 13 bases between. The CDR3 runs to 14 residues. The TCR sequence derives from a human donor who was either an allogeneic HSCT recipient or a stem cell or donor lymphocyte infusion donor (not recorded which). It is not recorded whose cells these are; they may come from a transplant donor. The sequenced sample was blood, either unsorted or a sorted T cell fraction (not recorded which). This chain connects TRBV2 to TRBJ1-1; perhaps TRBD1 as D (6 bases). CDR3 sequence: CASSAGTLNTEAFF. The DNA for the CDR3 is TGTGCCAGCAGCGCCGGGACACTAAACACTGAAGCTTTCTTT. Filled out from reference TRBV2 and TRBJ1-1, the complete variable domain reads EPEVTQTPSHQVTQMGQEVILRCVPISNHLYFYWYRQILGQKVEFLVSFYNNEISEKSEIFDDQFSVERPDGSNFTLKIRSTKLEDSAMYFCASSAGTLNTEAFFGQGTRLTVV.